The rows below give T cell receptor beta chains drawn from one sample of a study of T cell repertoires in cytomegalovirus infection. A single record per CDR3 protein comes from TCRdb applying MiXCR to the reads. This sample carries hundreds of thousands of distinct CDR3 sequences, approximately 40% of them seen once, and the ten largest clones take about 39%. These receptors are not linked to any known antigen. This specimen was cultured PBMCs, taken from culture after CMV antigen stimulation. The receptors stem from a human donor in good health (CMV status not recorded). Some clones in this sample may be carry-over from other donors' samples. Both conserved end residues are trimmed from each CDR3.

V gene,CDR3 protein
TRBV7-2,ASSLDRGHEKLF
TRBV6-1,ASRGWGLSQPQH
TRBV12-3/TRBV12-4,ASSFNGDRNTEAF
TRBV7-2,ASSLAANGELF
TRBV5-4,ASSIQGSVYGYT
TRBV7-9,ASSLAGEDTDTQY
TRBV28,ARLLGSWGSCEQY
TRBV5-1,ASSTQRGGWNEQF
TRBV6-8,ASGETGYGYT
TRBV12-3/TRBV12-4,ASSPLLRGEAF
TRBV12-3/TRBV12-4,ASSLALAPVYGYT
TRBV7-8,ASSRGRLHTEAF
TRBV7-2,ASSRTRPDTQY
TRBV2,ASNRDAAYEQY
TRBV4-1,ASSFRGGDSNEQF
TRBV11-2,ASSFGTGFYGYT
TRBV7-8,ASSIETEPGYT
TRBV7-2,ASSLAAGNYGYT
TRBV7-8,ASSPFVGREPQH
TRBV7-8,ASSFLEGSGYEQY
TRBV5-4,ASSIRDTFYEQY
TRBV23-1,ASSQSGGPVPYNEQF
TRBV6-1,ASSETLPSGRGGGTQY
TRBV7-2,ASSSGQGRITGELF
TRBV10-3,AIRSFGTSGTSTDTQY
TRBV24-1,ATKRQGISSTNEKLF
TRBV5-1,ASSEQGTSGRTDTQY
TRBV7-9,ATVGAGLALGELF
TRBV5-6,ASSFAGPIGGITGELF
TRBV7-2,ASSSPWGQETQY
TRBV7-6,ASSRPGLETQY
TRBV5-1,ASSLETTPYNEQF
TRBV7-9,ASSLRGDSYEQY
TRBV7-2,ASSLTSGAITDTQY